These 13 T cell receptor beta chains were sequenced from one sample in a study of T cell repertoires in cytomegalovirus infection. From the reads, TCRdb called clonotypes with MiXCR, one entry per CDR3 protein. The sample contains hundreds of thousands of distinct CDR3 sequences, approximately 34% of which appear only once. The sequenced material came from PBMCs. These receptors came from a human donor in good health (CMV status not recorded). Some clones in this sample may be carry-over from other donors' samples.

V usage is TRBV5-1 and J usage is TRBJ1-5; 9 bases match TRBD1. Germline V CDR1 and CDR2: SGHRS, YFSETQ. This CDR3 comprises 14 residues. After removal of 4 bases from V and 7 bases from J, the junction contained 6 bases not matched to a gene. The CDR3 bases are TGCGCCAGCAGCCCCACAGGGGGCGTCCAGCCCCAGCATTTT. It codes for CASSPTGGVQPQHF.

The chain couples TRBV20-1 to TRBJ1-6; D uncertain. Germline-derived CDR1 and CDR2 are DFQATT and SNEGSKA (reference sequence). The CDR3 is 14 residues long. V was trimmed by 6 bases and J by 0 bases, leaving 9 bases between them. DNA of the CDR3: TGCAGTGCATTAGGAAGCTCCTATAATTCACCCCTCCACTTT. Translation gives CSALGSSYNSPLHF.

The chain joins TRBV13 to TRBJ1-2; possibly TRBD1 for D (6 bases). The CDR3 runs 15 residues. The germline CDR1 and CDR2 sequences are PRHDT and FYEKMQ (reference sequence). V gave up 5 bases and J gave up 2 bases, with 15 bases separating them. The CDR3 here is CASSGGGQWNYGYTF. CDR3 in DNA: TGTGCCAGCAGCGGGGGCGGACAGTGGAACTATGGCTACACCTTC.

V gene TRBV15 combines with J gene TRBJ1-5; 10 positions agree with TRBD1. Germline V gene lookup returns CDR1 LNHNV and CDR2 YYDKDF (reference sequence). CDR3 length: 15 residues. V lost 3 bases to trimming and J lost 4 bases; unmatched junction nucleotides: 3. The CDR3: CATSRGQGRNQPQHF. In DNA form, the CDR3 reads TGTGCCACCAGCAGGGGACAGGGGAGGAATCAGCCCCAGCATTTT.

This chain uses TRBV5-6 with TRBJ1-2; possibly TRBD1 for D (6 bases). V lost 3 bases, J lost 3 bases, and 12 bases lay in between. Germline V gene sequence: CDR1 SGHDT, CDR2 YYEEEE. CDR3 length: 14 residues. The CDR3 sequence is CASSSQGLYYGYTF. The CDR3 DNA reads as TGTGCCAGCAGCTCGCAGGGGCTGTACTATGGCTACACCTTC.

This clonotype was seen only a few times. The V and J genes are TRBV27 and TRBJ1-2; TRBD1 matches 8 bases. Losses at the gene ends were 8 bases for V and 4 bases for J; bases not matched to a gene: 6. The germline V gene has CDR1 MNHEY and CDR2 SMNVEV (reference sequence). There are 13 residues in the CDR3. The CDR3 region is CASGRQGFYGYTF. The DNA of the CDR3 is TGTGCCAGCGGTAGACAGGGGTTCTATGGCTACACCTTC.

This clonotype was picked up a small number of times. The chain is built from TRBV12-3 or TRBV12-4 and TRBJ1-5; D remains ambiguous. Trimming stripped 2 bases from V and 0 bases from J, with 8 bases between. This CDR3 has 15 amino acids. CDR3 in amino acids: CASSLSDFSNQPQHF. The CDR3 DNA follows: TGTGCCAGCAGTTTATCCGATTTTAGCAATCAGCCCCAGCATTTT.

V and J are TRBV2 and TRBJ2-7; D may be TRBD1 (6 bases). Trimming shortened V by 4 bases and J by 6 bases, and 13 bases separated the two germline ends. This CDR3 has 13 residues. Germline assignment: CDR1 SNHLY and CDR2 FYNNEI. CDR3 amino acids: CASSVLGRGEQYF. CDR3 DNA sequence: TGTGCCAGCAGTGTGTTGGGCAGGGGCGAGCAGTACTTC.

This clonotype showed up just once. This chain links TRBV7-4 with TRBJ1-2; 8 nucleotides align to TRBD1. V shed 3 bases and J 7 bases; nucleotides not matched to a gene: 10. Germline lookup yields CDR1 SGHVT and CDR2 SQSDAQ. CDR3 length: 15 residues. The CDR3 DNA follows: TGTGCCAGCAGCTTCAGGGGGCCTACTACCTCTGGCTACACCTTC. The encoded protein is CASSFRGPTTSGYTF. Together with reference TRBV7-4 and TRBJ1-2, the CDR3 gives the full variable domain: GAGVSQSPRYKVAKRGRDVALRCDSISGHVTLYWYRQTLGQGSEVLTYSQSDAQRDKSGRPSGRFSAERPERSVSTLKIQRTEQGDSAVYLCASSFRGPTTSGYTFGSGTRLTVV.

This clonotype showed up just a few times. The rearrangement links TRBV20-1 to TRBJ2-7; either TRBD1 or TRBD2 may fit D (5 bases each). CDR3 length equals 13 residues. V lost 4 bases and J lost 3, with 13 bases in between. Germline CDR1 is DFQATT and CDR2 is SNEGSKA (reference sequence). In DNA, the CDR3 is TGCAGTGCTACCAGCCAGGGAGACTACGAGCAGTACTTC. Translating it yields CSATSQGDYEQYF.

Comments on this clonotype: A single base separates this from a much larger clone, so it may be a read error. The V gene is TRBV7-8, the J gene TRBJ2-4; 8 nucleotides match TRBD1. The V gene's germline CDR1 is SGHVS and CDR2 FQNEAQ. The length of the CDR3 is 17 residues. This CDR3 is CASSQGQVGWSKTIQYF. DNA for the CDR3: TGTGCCAGCAGCCAGGGACAGGTCGGGTGGTCCAAAACCATTCAGTACTTC.

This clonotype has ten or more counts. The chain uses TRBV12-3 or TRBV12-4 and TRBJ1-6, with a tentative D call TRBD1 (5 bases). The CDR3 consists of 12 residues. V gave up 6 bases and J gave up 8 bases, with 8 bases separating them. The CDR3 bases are TGTGCCAGCAGCCCCAGGGATTCACCCCTCCACTTT. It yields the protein CASSPRDSPLHF.

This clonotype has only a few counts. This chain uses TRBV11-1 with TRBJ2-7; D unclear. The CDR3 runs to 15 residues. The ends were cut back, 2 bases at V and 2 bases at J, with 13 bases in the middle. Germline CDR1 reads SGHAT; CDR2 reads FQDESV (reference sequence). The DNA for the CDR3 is TGTGCCAGCAGCTTACTAACAGCGTCTGCCTACGAGCAGTACTTC. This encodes CASSLLTASAYEQYF.